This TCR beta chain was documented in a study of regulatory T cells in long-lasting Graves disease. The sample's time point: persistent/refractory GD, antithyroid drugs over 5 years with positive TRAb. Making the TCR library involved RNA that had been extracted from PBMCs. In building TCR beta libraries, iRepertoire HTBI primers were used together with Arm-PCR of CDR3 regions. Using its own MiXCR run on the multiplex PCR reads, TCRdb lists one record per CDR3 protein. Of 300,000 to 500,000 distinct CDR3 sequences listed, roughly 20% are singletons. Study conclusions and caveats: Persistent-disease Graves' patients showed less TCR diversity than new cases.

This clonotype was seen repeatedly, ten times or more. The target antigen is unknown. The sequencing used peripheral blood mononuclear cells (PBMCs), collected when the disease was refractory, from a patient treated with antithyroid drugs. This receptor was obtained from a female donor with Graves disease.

Written as DNA, the CDR3 is TGTGCCAGCAGTTTCAGTAGCGGCAACACCGGGGAGCTGTTTTTT. As protein: CASSFSSGNTGELFF. The chain employs TRBV12-3 or TRBV12-4 and TRBJ2-2, with D perhaps TRBD2 (6 bases). Trimming removed 3 bases at V and 2 bases at J, with 10 bases between. The CDR3 covers 15 residues.